These T cell receptor beta chains were read from a single sample in a study of PD-1 blockade in classical Hodgkin lymphoma. Some clones are missing from TCRdb's copy, which holds only in-frame ones; the method was immunoSEQ multiplex PCR. The sample carries roughly 62,000 clones, around 88% recorded once. Sequencing was performed on peripheral blood mononuclear cells (PBMCs), taken at baseline. These TCRs come from a human donor with classical Hodgkin lymphoma. The CDR3 runs from the conserved cysteine through the conserved F or W. Fields, in order: V gene, D gene, J gene, clone size, CDR3 DNA, CDR3 protein. The D gene is left open where the match is weak. Clone size is not always given. Where it is, it says once, few, many or a class for expanded clones.

TRBV27,TRBD1,TRBJ2-7,once,TGTGCCAGAACTGTTTCAGGGGGCTACGAGCAGTACTTC,CARTVSGGYEQYF
TRBV7-9,NA,TRBJ2-2,NA,TGTGCCAGCACGGTAGACCAGGCCGGGGAGCTGTTTTTT,CASTVDQAGELFF
TRBV27,TRBD1,TRBJ1-6,few,TGTGCCAGCCGGGACAGGGGTAATTCACCCCTCCACTTT,CASRDRGNSPLHF
TRBV19,NA,TRBJ1-1,NA,TGTGCCAGTAGTATAGATTTTGGGAGACAGGAAGCTTTCTTT,CASSIDFGRQEAFF
TRBV23-1,TRBD2,TRBJ2-1,NA,TGCGCCCTCAGTCAACTAGCGGGTAAGTTCTCCAATGAGCAGTTCTTC,CALSQLAGKFSNEQFF
TRBV5-8,TRBD1,TRBJ2-7,NA,TGTGCCAGCAGTTCGGACAGGGGAGGTGGGTACGAGCAGTACTTC,CASSSDRGGGYEQYF
TRBV4-1,TRBD1,TRBJ1-4,NA,TGCGCCAGCAGCCAAGAAGAATTGGCAGGGGGTGAAAAACTGTTTTTT,CASSQEELAGGEKLFF
TRBV5-1,TRBD2,TRBJ2-3,few,TGCGCCAGCAGCTCCTCCCTGGGGGCGGGGGGGCGCGATACGCAGTATTTT,CASSSSLGAGGRDTQYF
TRBV23-1,TRBD1,TRBJ1-2,NA,TGCGCCAGCAGTCAGCCGGGACAGGGAAACTATGGCTACACCTTC,CASSQPGQGNYGYTF
TRBV21-1,NA,TRBJ1-1,NA,TGTGCCAGCAGCAAAGGACAGCCAGGTGAAGCTTTCTTT,CASSKGQPGEAFF
TRBV7-2,TRBD1,TRBJ1-2,NA,TGTGCCAGCAAAGCCAGCAGGGGGCCCTTTGGCTATGGCTACACCTTC,CASKASRGPFGYGYTF
TRBV9,NA,TRBJ2-3,NA,TGTGCCAGCAGCGTAGTCGGGGCAGGCACAGATACGCAGTATTTT,CASSVVGAGTDTQYF
TRBV5-4,NA,TRBJ1-4,NA,TGTGCCAGCAGCCATGAACCGGGACTGGGGAATGAAAAACTGTTTTTT,CASSHEPGLGNEKLFF
TRBV7-2,NA,TRBJ1-2,NA,TGTGCCAGCAGCTTGCGGACGGGACACTATGGCTACACCTTC,CASSLRTGHYGYTF
TRBV7-8,NA,TRBJ2-7,NA,TGTGCCAGCAGCTTAGCGTTTGTGGTCCTTGAAGACGAGCAGTACTTC,CASSLAFVVLEDEQYF
TRBV2,TRBD1,TRBJ2-7,NA,TGTGCCAGCACCGGGACAGGAGCCTACGAGCAGTACTTC,CASTGTGAYEQYF
TRBV6-6,NA,TRBJ1-1,NA,TGTGCCAGCAGTTACGCAGAGATCACTGAAGCTTTCTTT,CASSYAEITEAFF
TRBV9,TRBD1,TRBJ2-5,NA,TGTGCCAGCAGCGGGACAGGCGGGGAGACCCAGTACTTC,CASSGTGGETQYF
TRBV21-1,NA,TRBJ1-6,NA,TGTGCCAGCAGCCCCCGGACAGAGGAGAATTCACCCCTCCACTTT,CASSPRTEENSPLHF
TRBV30,NA,TRBJ1-2,NA,TGTGCCTGGAGAGTTCCGGGGCCTGAGAACTATGGCTACACCTTC,CAWRVPGPENYGYTF
TRBV19,TRBD1,TRBJ2-3,NA,TGTGCCAGTAGTATTTCCCCGGGACAGGCTACAGATACGCAGTATTTT,CASSISPGQATDTQYF
TRBV18,NA,TRBJ1-2,NA,TGTGCCAGCTCACCACAGGAGGGGAATGGCTACACCTTC,CASSPQEGNGYTF
TRBV18,NA,TRBJ2-1,NA,TGTGCCAGCTCACTATGGACCCGCCAGAGGAATGAGCAGTTCTTC,CASSLWTRQRNEQFF
TRBV19,TRBD1,TRBJ1-2,NA,TGTGCCAGTAGGCCCTGGCTCACAGGGGCACGCGATGGCTACACCTTC,CASRPWLTGARDGYTF
TRBV28,NA,TRBJ1-3,once,TGTGCCAGCAGTGGGGGGGGACGCATGGCCAACACCATATATTTT,CASSGGGRMANTIYF
TRBV5-6,TRBD2,TRBJ2-7,NA,TGTGCCAGCAGCTCAAATTTCCCCAGCGGGACTTACGAGCAGTACTTC,CASSSNFPSGTYEQYF
TRBV9,TRBD1,TRBJ1-4,NA,TGTGCCAGCAGCTCAGGGACAGGGCTTGCAACTAATGAAAAACTGTTTTTT,CASSSGTGLATNEKLFF
TRBV16,TRBD1,TRBJ1-2,NA,TGTGCCAGCAGCCAATCCGCACAGATTCAAACAGGGGTGAGCTATGGCTACACCTTC,CASSQSAQIQTGVSYGYTF
TRBV7-9,NA,TRBJ2-3,NA,TGTGCCAGCAGCTCTTTGTGGGGCCAAGGAGCGACAGATACGCAGTATTTT,CASSSLWGQGATDTQYF
TRBV9,TRBD1,TRBJ1-1,NA,TGTGCCAGCATAACAGGGGGCGAAAACGACCCCGCGAACACTGAAGCTTTCTTT,CASITGGENDPANTEAFF
TRBV4-3,TRBD1,TRBJ2-1,NA,TGCGCCAGCAGCCAAGAAAGAAGAGGGGGCGCCCTGGATGAGCAGTTCTTC,CASSQERRGGALDEQFF
TRBV9,NA,TRBJ1-6,NA,TGTGCCAGCAGCGTAACGGGGAATTCACCCCTCCACTTT,CASSVTGNSPLHF
TRBV6-4,TRBD2,TRBJ2-3,NA,TGTGCCAGCAGCTCTAGCGGGGGGGCCGCTGGAGATACGCAGTATTTT,CASSSSGGAAGDTQYF
TRBV14,NA,TRBJ2-7,NA,TGTGCCAGCAGCCAAGAGGGGGCGGGGAACTACGAGCAGTACTTC,CASSQEGAGNYEQYF
TRBV11-2,TRBD1,TRBJ1-1,NA,TGTGCCAGCAGGCCAGAGGGACAGGGTTGGAAAGCTTTCTTT,CASRPEGQGWKAFF
TRBV9,TRBD2,TRBJ2-2,NA,TGTGCCAGCAGCGTAGCGGGGGGGCCGACCGGGGAGCTGTTTTTT,CASSVAGGPTGELFF
TRBV11-2,NA,TRBJ2-2,NA,TGTGCCAGCCGACCTACGTACACCGGGGAGCTGTTTTTT,CASRPTYTGELFF
TRBV7-9,TRBD2,TRBJ2-7,NA,TGTGCCAGCAGCCTTGGGACTAGTCTTTACGAGCAGTACTTC,CASSLGTSLYEQYF
TRBV27,TRBD1,TRBJ1-2,NA,TGTGCCAGCAGTTTAGCTGGACAGGATTACTATGGCTACACCTTC,CASSLAGQDYYGYTF
TRBV14,TRBD1,TRBJ2-7,once,TGTGCCAGCAGCCCCCGGGACAGACCCTACGAGCAGTACTTC,CASSPRDRPYEQYF
TRBV19,NA,TRBJ1-2,NA,TGTGCCAGTAGAGCGGGCCTCAGGGGACTTCACTATGGCTACACCTTC,CASRAGLRGLHYGYTF
TRBV10-1,NA,TRBJ2-3,NA,TGCGCCAGCAGTGAGTCGAGGGGGGGGTACACAGATACGCAGTATTTT,CASSESRGGYTDTQYF
TRBV5-6,NA,TRBJ1-2,NA,TGTGCCAGCAGCTTAGGCAGGGAGGGCTACACCTTC,CASSLGREGYTF
TRBV18,NA,TRBJ2-2,NA,TGTGCCAGCTCACCGCAAGACATCCCGGGCACCGGGGAGCTGTTTTTT,CASSPQDIPGTGELFF
TRBV7-2,NA,TRBJ1-1,once,TGTGCCAGCAGCCAAGCGACGGTGAACACTGAAGCTTTCTTT,CASSQATVNTEAFF
TRBV7-3,NA,TRBJ1-1,NA,TGTGCCAGCAGCTTAGAGTCCGGGGCTGAAGCTTTCTTT,CASSLESGAEAFF
TRBV6-5,NA,TRBJ2-7,NA,TGTGCCAGCAGTTCTTTTATAGCGGAAATGTCCTACGAGCAGTACTTC,CASSSFIAEMSYEQYF
TRBV5-1,NA,TRBJ1-5,NA,TGCGCCAGCAGCGCAGGTACGGGGGGCGCGGGTCAGCCCCAGCATTTT,CASSAGTGGAGQPQHF